A single sample gave rise to the 27 T cell receptor beta chains below, sequenced in a study of OX40 agonist ivuxolimab in advanced cancers. Assay used: immunoSEQ multiplex PCR; TCRdb lists only in-frame clones, some missing. In the table there are some 96,000 clones, about four fifths of which are singletons. The starting material was CD4+ or CD8+ T cells sorted from blood, obtained in a trial of the OX40 agonist ivuxolimab. These receptors were obtained from an adult with an advanced solid tumor such as melanoma, head and neck, liver or kidney cancer.

This chain uses TRBV9 with TRBJ2-3; no reliable D call. V lost 5 bases, J lost 1 base, and 17 bases lay in between. The germline V gene has CDR1 SGDLS and CDR2 YYNGEE. The CDR3 covers 16 residues. The CDR3 sequence is CASSRADGTGTDTQYF. The CDR3 region has the DNA TGTGCCAGCAGTCGCGCGGACGGAACCGGCACAGATACGCAGTATTTT.

V usage is TRBV7-9 and J usage is TRBJ2-1; TRBD1 aligns across 7 bases. From germline, CDR1 is SEHNR and CDR2 FQNEAQ (reference sequence). The J segment lost 6 bases and the V segment lost 5 bases, leaving 4 bases of the junction unmatched. This CDR3 spans 13 amino acids. This CDR3 is CASSRDSLNEQFF. The CDR3 DNA reads as TGTGCCAGCAGCCGGGACAGCCTCAATGAGCAGTTCTTC.

The gene calls are TRBV7-3 and TRBJ1-6; D is uncertain. V was shortened by 2 bases and J by 8 bases, with 7 bases between the two germline ends. Germline V lookup: CDR1 SGHTA, CDR2 FQGTGA. The CDR3 is 13 residues long. The CDR3 region has the DNA TGTGCCAGCAGCTTAGTAGTACATTCACCCCTCCACTTT. Its translation is CASSLVVHSPLHF.

The J gene is TRBJ1-1, the V gene TRBV25-1; weak D call: TRBD1 (6 bases). Germline CDR1 is MGHDK and CDR2 is SYGVNS. This CDR3 is 15 amino acids long. V lost 6 bases to trimming and J lost 4 bases, with 18 bases between them. CDR3: CASRPRTGALTEAFF. CDR3 sequence (DNA): TGTGCCAGCAGACCCCGGACGGGGGCCCTCACTGAAGCTTTCTTT.

The chain couples TRBV28 to TRBJ1-2; D is undetermined. The CDR3 has 12 residues. The germline V and J ends were trimmed by 3 bases and 8 bases, with 10 bases remaining between them. Looked up from germline, CDR1 is MDHEN and CDR2 is SYDVKM. CDR3 residues: CASSFQVGGYTF. The CDR3 nucleotides read TGTGCCAGCAGTTTTCAGGTTGGCGGCTACACCTTC.

The DNA for the CDR3 is TGCAGTGCTAGAGGGGTGAACGAGCAGTACTTC. This sequence encodes CSARGVNEQYF. The J gene is TRBJ2-7, the V gene TRBV20-1; D unresolved. The CDR3 sequence is 11 residues long. Trimming left V 1 base short and J 5 bases short, with 6 bases between. Germline V lookup: CDR1 DFQATT, CDR2 SNEGSKA (reference sequence).

This clone was seen once. The chain employs TRBV9 and TRBJ2-3; D perhaps matches TRBD2 (6 bases). CDR3 length equals 18 residues. V gave up 0 bases and J gave up 1 base, with 18 bases separating them. The germline CDR1 and CDR2 sequences are SGDLS and YYNGEE. The CDR3 is CASSVATGGGVGTDTQYF. The CDR3 region has the DNA TGTGCCAGCAGCGTAGCTACCGGCGGAGGGGTCGGCACAGATACGCAGTATTTT.

This clone was detected only once. This chain joins TRBV28 and TRBJ2-6; TRBD1 is a possible D gene (5 bases). Germline V gives CDR1 MDHEN, CDR2 SYDVKM. The CDR3 is 16 residues long. Trimming took off 6 bases at V and 0 bases at J, with 12 bases between the two ends. The CDR3 nucleotides read TGTGCCAGCAGACCTCGACAGAGCTCTGGGGCCAACGTCCTGACTTTC. The encoded protein is CASRPRQSSGANVLTF.

The genes are TRBV5-1 and TRBJ1-1; no firm D call. The CDR3 is made up of 13 amino acids. Trimming took off 1 base at V and 4 bases at J, with 8 bases between the two ends. Per the germline V gene, CDR1 is SGHRS and CDR2 is YFSETQ. The CDR3 bases are TGCGCCAGCAGCTTGACAGAGATCACTGAAGCTTTCTTT. Residues: CASSLTEITEAFF.

The chain combines TRBV5-1 with TRBJ1-4; TRBD1 agrees at 7 bases. CDR3 length: 16 residues. The germline V gene has CDR1 SGHRS and CDR2 YFSETQ. Trimming removed 5 bases from V and 6 bases from J; junction bases left unmatched: 13. In DNA, the CDR3 is TGCGCCAGCAGATCAGGCGTTCAGGGGGATTATGAAAAACTGTTTTTT. Translating it yields CASRSGVQGDYEKLFF.

This chain joins TRBV7-8 and TRBJ2-2; D gene unclear. The ends were cut back, 1 base at V and 4 bases at J, with 7 bases in the middle. This CDR3 comprises 14 residues. Germline loops: CDR1 SGHVS, CDR2 FQNEAQ. CDR3 residues: CASSLGQFTGELFF. In DNA, the CDR3 is TGTGCCAGCAGCTTAGGGCAGTTCACCGGGGAGCTGTTTTTT.

The chain joins TRBV19 to TRBJ2-7; D remains unclear. CDR1 is LNHDA, CDR2 SQIVND, per germline (reference sequence). Trimming removed 9 bases from V and 4 bases from J, with 19 bases in between. This CDR3 has 14 amino acids. The CDR3 region has the DNA TGTGCCAGAGTAAATCCTAGGGCTAAGTACGAGCAGTACTTC. Protein sequence: CARVNPRAKYEQYF.

The count of this clone is one. This chain links TRBV28 with TRBJ1-2, with 8 bases aligning to TRBD1. Trimming took 6 bases from V and 4 from J; bases not matched to a gene: 4. This CDR3 contains 13 residues. The germline V gene encodes CDR1 MDHEN and CDR2 SYDVKM. The CDR3 spells CASRPDRAYGYTF. The CDR3 DNA reads TGTGCCAGCAGACCGGACAGGGCCTATGGCTACACCTTC.

This clone is medium-sized in the sample. J is TRBJ1-6 and V is TRBV7-2; TRBD1 matches 10 bases. Per the germline V gene, CDR1 is SGHTA and CDR2 is FQGNSA. V shed 3 bases, J shed 9 bases, and the junction held 5 bases outside the gene matches. This CDR3 contains 15 residues. CDR3 protein: CASSFRQGAGSPLHF. For the CDR3, the DNA is TGTGCCAGCAGCTTTAGACAGGGGGCGGGTTCACCCCTCCACTTT.

The chain combines TRBV7-6 with TRBJ2-1; TRBD2 is a possible D gene (5 bases). The V gene lost 5 bases and the J gene lost 4 bases, with 21 bases spanning the gap. CDR3 length: 17 residues. Germline CDR1 reads SGHVS; CDR2 reads FNYEAQ. The CDR3 sequence is CASSQELGGLLYNEQFF. DNA for the CDR3: TGTGCCAGCAGCCAGGAGCTGGGCGGACTCCTATACAATGAGCAGTTCTTC.

Judged by abundance, this clone is medium-sized (0.01 to 0.1%). The chain employs TRBV19 and TRBJ1-1; 8 bases agree with TRBD1. The ends lost 6 bases at V and 0 bases at J; junction bases unmatched: 6. The CDR3 has 15 residues. CDR1 is LNHDA, CDR2 SQIVND, per germline (reference sequence). In DNA form, the CDR3 reads TGTGCCAGTAGACCCCAGGGGGCGATGAACACTGAAGCTTTCTTT. This gives the protein CASRPQGAMNTEAFF.

The CDR3 DNA reads as TGTGCCAGCAGTTTACAGGGAGAACAGCCCCAGCATTTT. Translated, it gives CASSLQGEQPQHF. The rearrangement uses TRBV2 and TRBJ1-5; D is possibly TRBD1 (6 bases). V dropped 5 bases and J dropped 7 bases, with 12 bases sitting between them. This CDR3 has 13 amino acids. In germline, CDR1 is SNHLY, CDR2 FYNNEI.

This clone was detected a few times. Here the CDR3 reads CASSLMGHRTDTQYF. The CDR3 DNA sequence: TGTGCCAGCAGTTTAATGGGACACCGCACAGATACGCAGTATTTT. This chain links TRBV27 with TRBJ2-3, with D tentatively TRBD1 (6 bases). Germline V gene sequence: CDR1 MNHEY, CDR2 SMNVEV (reference sequence). CDR3 size: 15 residues. V lost 2 bases, J lost 1 base, and 10 bases lay in between.

This rearrangement joins TRBV7-6 to TRBJ2-2; a weak D match, TRBD1 (6 bases). Germline lookup yields CDR1 SGHVS and CDR2 FNYEAQ. V shed 2 bases and J shed 7 bases, with 14 bases lying between them. The CDR3 has 15 residues. This chain's CDR3 is CASSLKYRAGGELFF. CDR3 coding DNA: TGTGCCAGCAGCTTAAAATACAGGGCGGGCGGGGAGCTGTTTTTT.

The chain uses TRBV28 and TRBJ1-5; D remains ambiguous. V lost 5 bases and J lost 5, with 13 bases in between. CDR3 length: 14 amino acids. Germline loops: CDR1 MDHEN, CDR2 SYDVKM. The CDR3 DNA follows: TGTGCCAGCAGTAAGCTTGACGACTATCAGCCCCAGCATTTT. Its protein is CASSKLDDYQPQHF.

This chain connects TRBV7-9 to TRBJ2-7, with D possibly matching TRBD1 (8 bases). Trimming removed 5 bases from V and 7 bases from J, with 12 bases in between. Germline lookup yields CDR1 SEHNR and CDR2 FQNEAQ (reference sequence). This CDR3 has 12 amino acids. In DNA form, the CDR3 reads TGTGCCAGCAGCGCACAGGGGGGGGAGCAGTACTTC. Residues: CASSAQGGEQYF.

The V call is TRBV7-8, the J call TRBJ2-3; maybe TRBD2 (6 bases). Germline CDR1 is SGHVS and CDR2 is FQNEAQ. Between the trimmed V and J ends, which lost 5 bases and 1 base, there was a span of 13 bases. There are 15 residues in the CDR3. For the CDR3, the DNA is TGTGCCAGCAGCCCAGCGGGTTGGGGCACAGATACGCAGTATTTT. It is translated as CASSPAGWGTDTQYF.

The rearrangement uses TRBV5-1 and TRBJ1-1; the match to TRBD1 covers 7 bases. The CDR3 totals 15 residues. The trim removed 3 bases at V and 1 base at J, leaving 6 bases unmatched. Per the germline V gene, CDR1 is SGHRS and CDR2 is YFSETQ. The CDR3 loop reads CASSSWDRQNTEAFF. DNA of the CDR3: TGCGCCAGCAGCTCATGGGACAGACAGAACACTGAAGCTTTCTTT.

The V and J genes are TRBV7-9 and TRBJ2-1, with a tentative D call TRBD2 (7 bases). Germline V gene sequence: CDR1 SEHNR, CDR2 FQNEAQ (reference sequence). The CDR3 spans 14 residues. Deletions cut 2 bases from V and 8 bases from J, with 13 bases between. The DNA for the CDR3 is TGTGCCAGCAGCTTAAGTCGGGGGGCCGATGAGCAGTTCTTC. As protein: CASSLSRGADEQFF.

The chain employs TRBV2 and TRBJ2-3, with D unclear. Germline V CDR1 and CDR2: SNHLY, FYNNEI. Trimming took 8 bases from V and 5 from J, leaving 8 bases between them. This CDR3 is 11 amino acids long. The CDR3 nucleotides are TGTGCCAGCGGATCGGGAGATACGCAGTATTTT. This translates into CASGSGDTQYF.

The V gene is TRBV7-2, the J gene TRBJ2-7; 7 bases align to TRBD2. The CDR3 runs to 19 residues. Germline CDR1 is SGHTA and CDR2 is FQGNSA. V lost 3 bases, J lost 2 bases, and 19 bases stayed unmatched. The CDR3 DNA is TGTGCCAGCAGCTTGATCAGATCCTCTTATGGGGGAGGGGCCTACGAGCAGTACTTC. Translating gives CASSLIRSSYGGGAYEQYF.

The rearrangement links TRBV29-1 to TRBJ2-3; D gene uncertain. CDR3 length: 14 residues. The V gene lost 6 bases and the J gene lost 2 bases, with 15 bases spanning the gap. Per the germline V gene, CDR1 is SQVTM and CDR2 is ANQGSEA. The CDR3 reads CSVLGPPVTDTQYF. CDR3 nucleotides: TGCAGCGTGCTCGGCCCCCCCGTCACAGATACGCAGTATTTT.